This record concerns one T cell receptor (beta chain) sequence. Its target is unknown. These data originate in a study of CD8 T cells in ankylosing spondylitis. Construction of TCR beta libraries was performed using quantitative 5'-RACE with molecular barcodes. TCRdb independently ran MiXCR on the 5' RACE reads; one entry per CDR3 protein. In the table there are 200,000 to 250,000 distinct CDR3 sequences, approximately 10% of which are singletons. Regarding the study as a whole: A subset of motif variants has previously been described in the synovial fluid and blood of reactive arthritis. Apparently characteristic of ankylosing spondylitis blood was a TCR beta motif (eight highly homologous variants).

This CDR3 comprises 16 residues. V lost 3 bases and J lost 9; bases outside the gene matches: 13. Per germline, CDR1 SGDLS and CDR2 YYNGEE. The J gene is TRBJ2-3, the V gene TRBV9, with TRBD2 identical over 10 bases. The source material was blood, either unsorted or a sorted T cell fraction (not recorded which). The TCR sequence derives from a male donor with ankylosing spondylitis or in good health (not recorded which). The CDR3 reads CASSGRERGGLETQYF. The CDR3 nucleotides read TGTGCCAGCAGCGGAAGGGAGCGGGGGGGCCTCGAAACGCAGTATTTT.